Each of the 18 T cell receptor beta chains below was sequenced from the same sample in a study of blood T cell repertoires in COVID-19. Sequencing was performed with immunoSEQ multiplex PCR; in TCRdb, only in-frame clones are kept and a portion is missing. The sample lists over 25,000 clones, around 90% occurring once. Sequencing input: peripheral blood. These receptors were collected from a man aged 70-80 years with active COVID-19.

The chain combines TRBV21-1 with TRBJ2-5; whether TRBD1, the table's D call, matches the DNA was not checked. TRBV21-1 is termed a pseudogene. The CDR3 contains 14 residues. CDR3 amino acids: CASREGQGQETQYF. The DNA of the CDR3 is TGTGCCAGCAGAGAAGGACAGGGACAAGAGACCCAGTACTTC.

CDR3 amino acids: CASSQEDLADTQYF. The CDR3 region has the DNA TGTGCCAGCAGCCAAGAGGATCTAGCGGATACGCAGTATTTT. The chain couples TRBV3-1 (or the pseudogene TRBV3-2) to TRBJ2-3; D is perhaps TRBD2 (6 bases). This CDR3 comprises 14 residues. Trimming removed 0 bases from V and 6 bases from J, with 10 bases in between. Germline CDR1 and CDR2: LGHDT and YNNKEL (reference sequence).

The chain couples TRBV19 to TRBJ2-5; perhaps TRBD1 as D (6 bases). Germline V gives CDR1 LNHDA, CDR2 SQIVND (reference sequence). This CDR3 comprises 14 residues. V was trimmed by 7 bases and J by 0 bases, leaving 12 bases between them. CDR3 DNA sequence: TGTGCCAGTAAGGGGGTTTGGTACCAAGAGACCCAGTACTTC. The encoded protein is CASKGVWYQETQYF.

This rearrangement joins TRBV29-1 to TRBJ2-7; 8 bases line up with TRBD1. The V gene's germline CDR1 is SQVTM and CDR2 ANQGSEA. V lost 4 bases and J lost 6; bases outside the gene matches: 8. The CDR3 contains 13 residues. The CDR3 DNA sequence: TGCAGCGTTGCCGCAGGGGGCTTAAGCGAGCAGTACTTC. Encoded protein: CSVAAGGLSEQYF.

The chain joins TRBV5-1 to TRBJ2-7; 7 bases map to TRBD1. V gave up 0 bases and J gave up 7 bases; unmatched junction bases: 10. This CDR3 contains 15 residues. Per the germline V gene, CDR1 is SGHRS and CDR2 is YFSETQ. The CDR3 DNA follows: TGCGCCAGCAGCTTGGGGACGACAGGGCTTGGGGAGCAGTACTTC. Its translation is CASSLGTTGLGEQYF.

This clone was counted a single time. Here the CDR3 reads CASSQEYGGSGYNEQFF. Here the CDR3 DNA reads TGCGCCAGCAGCCAAGAATACGGCGGGAGCGGGTACAATGAGCAGTTCTTC. The chain joins TRBV4-3 to TRBJ2-1; 7 nucleotides line up with TRBD2. V trimming: 0 bases; J trimming: 4 bases; junction bases outside the gene matches: 9. CDR3 length: 17 residues. Germline CDR1 and CDR2: LGHNA and YSLEER.

V gene TRBV21-1 combines with J gene TRBJ1-5; TRBD1, as called in the table, went unchecked against the DNA. TRBV21-1 is recorded as a pseudogene. The CDR3 sequence is 15 residues long. CDR3 sequence (DNA): TGTGCCAGCAGCACCGGCCCCCCCAGCAGGCAGCCCCAGCATTTT. Its protein is CASSTGPPSRQPQHF.

This chain uses TRBV18 with TRBJ2-3; weak D call: TRBD2 (6 bases). Germline lookup yields CDR1 KGHSH and CDR2 LQKENI. CDR3 length equals 14 residues. V lost 3 bases, J lost 6 bases, and 13 bases lay in between. The CDR3 sequence is CASSPPTSRDTQYF. For the CDR3, the DNA is TGTGCCAGCTCACCTCCAACTAGCAGGGATACGCAGTATTTT.

This clone appeared a single time. The chain carries TRBV10-3 and TRBJ2-1, with TRBD1 as a possible D gene (5 bases). CDR1 is ENHRY, CDR2 SYGVKD, per germline. Between the trimmed V and J ends, which lost 6 bases and 14 bases, there was a span of 17 bases. CDR3 length: 12 amino acids. The CDR3 region has the DNA TGTGCCATCAGGAACCAGCAGGGTCCCAAGTTCTTC. This codes for CAIRNQQGPKFF.

V gene TRBV5-1 combines with J gene TRBJ1-2; a possible D gene is TRBD1 (5 bases). The CDR3 spans 14 residues. Germline V CDR1 and CDR2: SGHRS, YFSETQ. With 5 bases removed from V and 3 bases from J, the gap between germline ends came to 14 bases. The CDR3 region has the DNA TGCGCCAGCAGAGAAGACAGAAATTACTATGGCTACACCTTC. Translation gives CASREDRNYYGYTF.

The genes are TRBV7-8 and TRBJ2-3; 15 nucleotides align to TRBD2. Per germline, CDR1 SGHVS and CDR2 FQNEAQ. This CDR3 has 17 residues. The trim removed 5 bases at V and 1 base at J, leaving 4 bases unmatched. The CDR3 here is CASSPRTSGRGTDTQYF. The CDR3 DNA is TGTGCCAGCAGCCCAAGGACTAGCGGGAGGGGCACAGATACGCAGTATTTT.

The rearrangement joins TRBV5-1 to TRBJ2-3, with TRBD1 matching 7 bases. The germline CDR1 and CDR2 sequences are SGHRS and YFSETQ. The CDR3 runs 15 residues. The V segment lost 3 bases and the J segment 2 bases; nucleotides outside the gene matches: 6. Here the CDR3 reads CASSYLGQDTDTQYF. The CDR3 bases are TGCGCCAGCAGCTACCTAGGACAGGACACAGATACGCAGTATTTT. The entire variable domain, with the rest obtained from reference TRBV5-1 and TRBJ2-3, is as follows: KAGVTQTPRYLIKTRGQQVTLSCSPISGHRSVSWYQQTPGQGLQFLFEYFSETQRNKGNFPGRFSGRQFSNSRSEMNVSTLELGDSALYLCASSYLGQDTDTQYFGPGTRLTVL.

The chain combines TRBV30 with TRBJ2-7; 8 positions agree with TRBD1. Germline V lookup: CDR1 GTSNPN, CDR2 SVGIG (reference sequence). The CDR3 length is 18 residues. Losses at the gene ends were 2 bases for V and 0 bases for J; bases not matched to a gene: 15. In DNA form, the CDR3 reads TGTGCCTGGAGTTCCCCTCAGGGGGCTAAGCTTATCTCCTACGAGCAGTACTTC. Translated, it gives CAWSSPQGAKLISYEQYF.

The chain joins TRBV24-1 to TRBJ2-1, with 11 positions matching TRBD1. This CDR3 is 16 amino acids long. CDR1 KGHDR and CDR2 SFDVKD come from the germline V gene. V shed 4 bases and J 7 bases; nucleotides not matched to a gene: 8. The CDR3 loop reads CATSDPRDRGRNEQFF. The CDR3 DNA sequence: TGTGCCACCAGTGACCCCCGGGACAGGGGGAGGAATGAGCAGTTCTTC.

The CDR3 reads CASSLGGATYTDTQYF. CDR3 bases: TGTGCCAGCAGCCTGGGAGGGGCTACTTACACAGATACGCAGTATTTT. The rearrangement uses TRBV4-2 and TRBJ2-3; 7 nucleotides line up with TRBD2. V was pared by 4 bases and J by 2 bases, with 9 bases of the junction left unmatched. The germline gives CDR1 LGHNA, CDR2 YNFKEQ. This CDR3 has 16 residues.

The CDR3 DNA reads as TGTGCCAGCAGCTCAACCAGCGGGGGGGGAGAGACCCAGTACTTC. Amino acid sequence: CASSSTSGGGETQYF. This chain joins TRBV7-2 and TRBJ2-5; TRBD2 matches 10 bases. V dropped 4 bases and J dropped 4; count of bases not matched to a gene: 6. The CDR3 covers 15 residues. Per germline, CDR1 SGHTA and CDR2 FQGNSA.

This sequence joins TRBV5-1 and TRBJ2-2; weak D call: TRBD2 (5 bases). The germline V and J ends were trimmed by 5 bases and 5 bases, with 10 bases remaining between them. Germline assignment: CDR1 SGHRS and CDR2 YFSETQ. CDR3 length: 13 amino acids. CDR3 DNA: TGCGCCAGCAGGGCGCCGGGAACCGGGGAGCTGTTTTTT. This gives the protein CASRAPGTGELFF.

There are a few counts of this clone. The gene calls are TRBV6-6 and TRBJ1-5, with D maybe TRBD1 (5 bases). Trimming took off 0 bases at V and 8 bases at J, with 17 bases between the two ends. This CDR3 spans 16 amino acids. Germline V CDR1 and CDR2: MNHNY, SVGAGI (reference sequence). The CDR3 is CASSYSAGTDRKPQHF. The CDR3 coding sequence is TGTGCCAGCAGTTACTCCGCGGGGACGGATCGCAAGCCCCAGCATTTT.